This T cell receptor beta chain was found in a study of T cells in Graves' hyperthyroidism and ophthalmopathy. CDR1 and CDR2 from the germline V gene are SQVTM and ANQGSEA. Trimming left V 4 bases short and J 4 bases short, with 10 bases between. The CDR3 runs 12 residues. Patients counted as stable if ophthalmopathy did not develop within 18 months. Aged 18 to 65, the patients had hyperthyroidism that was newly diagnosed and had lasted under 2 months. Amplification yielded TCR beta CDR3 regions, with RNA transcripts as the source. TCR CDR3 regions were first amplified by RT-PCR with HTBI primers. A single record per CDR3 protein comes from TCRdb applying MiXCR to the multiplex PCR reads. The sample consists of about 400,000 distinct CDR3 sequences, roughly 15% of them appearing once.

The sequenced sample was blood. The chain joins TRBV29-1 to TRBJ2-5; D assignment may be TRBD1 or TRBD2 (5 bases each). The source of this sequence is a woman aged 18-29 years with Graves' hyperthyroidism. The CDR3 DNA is TGCAGCGTTGCGGGGCGTGGAGAGACCCAGTACTTC. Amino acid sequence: CSVAGRGETQYF.